A selection of T cell receptor beta chains follows, all from one sample in a study of blood T cell repertoires in COVID-19. Repertoires were generated with immunoSEQ multiplex PCR, while TCRdb's copy carries only in-frame clones and drops some. The table lists 150,000 to 200,000 clones, around 79% of them singletons. Sequencing was performed on peripheral blood. Receptors originate from a woman aged 70-85 years with acute or convalescent COVID-19. CDR3s include the opening cysteine and the closing phenylalanine or tryptophan. The D gene is left open where the match is weak. Only part of the rows carry a size: once, few, many, or a class if the clone is expanded.

TRBD2 | TRBJ2-1 | TRBV12-5 | - | TGTGCTAGTGGATCCCGACTAGCGGGCAATGAGCAGTTCTTC | CASGSRLAGNEQFF
- | TRBJ2-7 | TRBV20-1 | - | TGCAGTGCCCTTTTTCAGGACGAGCAGTACTTC | CSALFQDEQYF
- | TRBJ2-7 | TRBV5-1 | - | TGCGCCAGCAGCTTTGCCGGGACAACCGCCTACGAGCAGTACTTC | CASSFAGTTAYEQYF
TRBD1 | TRBJ2-5 | TRBV29-1 | once | TGCAGCGGGCTGGGACAGAACCAAGAGACCCAGTACTTC | CSGLGQNQETQYF
TRBD2 | TRBJ2-1 | TRBV5-8 | few | TGTGCCAGCAGCTACATAAGCGGGAGGGCCATGGATGAGCAGTTCTTC | CASSYISGRAMDEQFF
- | TRBJ1-1 | TRBV6-6 | - | TGTGCCAGCAGCTCGAACACTGAAGCTTTCTTT | CASSSNTEAFF
- | TRBJ1-1 | TRBV28 | - | TGTGCCAGCAACAGCCGTATCACTGAAGCTTTCTTT | CASNSRITEAFF
TRBD2 | TRBJ2-2 | TRBV7-9 | - | TGTGCCAGCAGCTTAATCGGTCTAGCGGGATACACCGGGGAGCTGTTTTTT | CASSLIGLAGYTGELFF
TRBD1 | TRBJ2-7 | TRBV10-2 | - | TGCGCCAGCAGTGAGGTTGGCAGGGGGCAATACGAGCAGTACTTC | CASSEVGRGQYEQYF
TRBD2 | TRBJ2-5 | TRBV3-1/TRBV3-2 | - | TGTGCCAGCAGCCAAGACGCCTCACGGGAGGGGACCCAGTACTTC | CASSQDASREGTQYF
- | TRBJ1-3 | TRBV30 | - | TGTGCCTGGACTCCGTCATCAGGACTCGTTTCTGGAAACACCATATATTTT | CAWTPSSGLVSGNTIYF
- | TRBJ1-1 | TRBV4-1 | once | TGCGCCAGCAGCCAAGATTCGGGGAAAGCTTTCTTT | CASSQDSGKAFF
TRBD1 | TRBJ1-2 | TRBV5-4 | - | TGTGCCAGCAGCTTGGGACAGGGGCTAACTAACTATGGCTACACCTTC | CASSLGQGLTNYGYTF
- | TRBJ2-1 | TRBV7-3 | - | TGTGCCAGCAGCTCAAACAGAGACGCCTACAATGAGCAGTTCTTC | CASSSNRDAYNEQFF
TRBD1 | TRBJ2-7 | TRBV29-1 | - | TGCAGCGTTGAAGCCGGGACAGGGGTTCACGAGCAGTACTTC | CSVEAGTGVHEQYF
- | TRBJ1-1 | TRBV6-2/TRBV6-3 | - | TGTGCCAGCAGCACAGAGGACAGATACACTGAAGCTTTCTTT | CASSTEDRYTEAFF
- | TRBJ1-4 | TRBV19 | - | TGTGCCAGTAGTATAGGGGCTGGCGAAAAACTGTTTTTT | CASSIGAGEKLFF
TRBD2 | TRBJ2-2 | TRBV15 | - | TGTGCCACCAGCCCTGGGGGGAGGGCGCTTGACACCGGGGAGCTGTTTTTT | CATSPGGRALDTGELFF
- | TRBJ1-6 | TRBV19 | - | TGTGCCAGTAGTATCCCCGGTTGGTCACCCCTCCACTTT | CASSIPGWSPLHF
- | TRBJ2-5 | TRBV5-6 | few | TGTGCCAGCACCCAGGGCGGGGTCGGGACCCAGTACTTC | CASTQGGVGTQYF
- | TRBJ1-3 | TRBV7-2 | - | TGTGCCAGCAGCTTAGTCGCAGGGGCTGGAAACACCATATATTTT | CASSLVAGAGNTIYF
TRBD1 | TRBJ1-4 | TRBV4-1 | many | TGCGCCAGCAGCCAAGAGACGGCAGGGGGCGTCTCGGGTGAAAAACTGTTTTTT | CASSQETAGGVSGEKLFF
- | TRBJ2-5 | TRBV6-6 | once | TGTGCCCTGGAGGACTATACGGGGACCCAGTACTTC | CALEDYTGTQYF
- | TRBJ2-2 | TRBV6-5 | - | TGTGCCAGCAGTCTCGGGCGGGGCGGGGAGCTGTTTTTT | CASSLGRGGELFF
TRBD2 | TRBJ2-1 | TRBV30 | few | TGTGCCTCTCTTGGGGGAGCGGGAGTAAGTTCCGATGAGCAGTTCTTC | CASLGGAGVSSDEQFF
TRBD1 | TRBJ1-3 | TRBV30 | - | TGTGCCTGGAGTCCAACGGGACAGGGGCAGACCATATATTTT | CAWSPTGQGQTIYF
TRBD1 | TRBJ1-2 | TRBV5-4 | - | TGTGCCAGCAGCTTACTTCGTTACACGACAGGGGGCAGGGATGGCTACACCTTC | CASSLLRYTTGGRDGYTF
- | TRBJ2-3 | TRBV24-1 | - | TGTGCCACCAGTCCCGGTGGTTATGTAGGCACAGATACGCAGTATTTT | CATSPGGYVGTDTQYF
- | TRBJ1-2 | TRBV6-5 | - | TGTGCCAGCAGTCAACAGGGCTATGGCTACACCTTC | CASSQQGYGYTF
- | TRBJ2-1 | TRBV10-1 | - | TGCGCCAGCAGGACGGACACGAGCTCCTACAATGAGCAGTTCTTC | CASRTDTSSYNEQFF
- | TRBJ2-7 | TRBV11-1 | once | TGTGCCAGCAGCCGGCGGGGGAGGGGGTCCTACGAGCAGTACTTC | CASSRRGRGSYEQYF